The next 18 T cell receptor beta chains were all read from a single sample in a study of blood T cell repertoires in COVID-19. This table comes from immunoSEQ multiplex PCR, and its TCRdb copy is limited to in-frame clones, with some not included. The sample holds more than 90,000 clones, roughly 87% seen once. Sequenced input: peripheral blood. All receptors come from a human donor in a cohort sampled during active COVID-19.

This chain links TRBV10-3 with TRBJ2-3; TRBD2 agrees at 9 bases. Germline V gene sequence: CDR1 ENHRY, CDR2 SYGVKD. The CDR3 has 13 amino acids. Trimming took 10 bases from V and 4 from J; bases not matched to a gene: 6. The CDR3 region is CATSASGADTQYF. The DNA of the CDR3 is TGTGCCACCTCCGCTAGCGGGGCAGATACGCAGTATTTT.

The chain uses TRBV12-5 and TRBJ1-1; 11 nucleotides match TRBD1. V lost 7 bases and J lost 6; bases outside the gene matches: 7. Germline V lookup: CDR1 LGHNT, CDR2 FRNRAP. This CDR3 region has 14 residues. Here the CDR3 reads CASAGQGASAEAFF. In DNA, the CDR3 is TGTGCTAGTGCCGGACAGGGGGCTAGCGCTGAAGCTTTCTTT.

The V gene is TRBV18, the J gene TRBJ2-7, with TRBD2 matching over 15 bases. Looked up from germline, CDR1 is KGHSH and CDR2 is LQKENI. Losses at the gene ends were 3 bases for V and 2 bases for J; bases not matched to a gene: 5. The CDR3 length is 17 residues. The CDR3 region is CASSPGLAGGPTYEQYF. The CDR3 DNA is TGTGCCAGCTCACCGGGACTAGCGGGGGGACCAACCTACGAGCAGTACTTC. Together with reference TRBV18 and TRBJ2-7, the CDR3 gives the full variable domain: NAGVMQNPRHLVRRRGQEARLRCSPMKGHSHVYWYRQLPEEGLKFMVYLQKENIIDESGMPKERFSAEFPKEGPSILRIQQVVRGDSAAYFCASSPGLAGGPTYEQYFGPGTRLTVT.

This chain connects TRBV5-1 to TRBJ1-5; 7 positions match TRBD1. CDR1 and CDR2 (germline): SGHRS, YFSETQ. Germline trimming cut 1 base from V and 4 bases from J; bases unmatched to any gene: 2. This CDR3 has 14 residues. This CDR3 reads CASSLTGENQPQHF. CDR3 sequence (DNA): TGCGCCAGCAGCTTGACAGGGGAGAATCAGCCCCAGCATTTT.

CDR3 in DNA: TGCGCCAGCAGTCCCCTTACAGGGGGGTACGAGCAGTACTTC. This sequence encodes CASSPLTGGYEQYF. V and J are TRBV23-1 and TRBJ2-7; 8 bases are shared with TRBD1. TRBV23-1 is classed as an ORF, of uncertain function. After removal of 4 bases from V and 4 bases from J, the junction contained 6 bases not matched to a gene. The CDR3 is made up of 14 amino acids.

The J gene is TRBJ2-7, the V gene TRBV4-2; D is possibly TRBD2 (7 bases). The length of the CDR3 is 16 residues. Germline-derived CDR1 and CDR2 are LGHNA and YNFKEQ. V lost 0 bases and J 2 bases, leaving 14 bases between the germline ends. The DNA of the CDR3 is TGTGCCAGCAGCCAAGATACTGGGGGGGCAGCCTACGAGCAGTACTTC. Its protein product is CASSQDTGGAAYEQYF.

This chain links TRBV7-9 with TRBJ1-4, with no clear D. V lost 0 bases and J lost 5, with 10 bases in between. From germline, CDR1 is SEHNR and CDR2 FQNEAQ (reference sequence). The CDR3 spans 15 residues. For the CDR3, the DNA is TGTGCCAGCAGCTTAGCGGCGACACAGAATGAAAAACTGTTTTTT. Translating it yields CASSLAATQNEKLFF.

This clone has more than one count but fewer than ten. This sequence joins TRBV19 and TRBJ2-5, with TRBD1 matching 9 bases. Germline lookup yields CDR1 LNHDA and CDR2 SQIVND (reference sequence). V lost 2 bases and J lost 2; bases outside the gene matches: 3. The CDR3 has 15 amino acids. In nucleotides, the CDR3 is TGTGCCAGTAGTATACAGACAGGGGGACAAGAGACCCAGTACTTC. This encodes CASSIQTGGQETQYF.

The genes are TRBV12-5 and TRBJ2-5; D is perhaps TRBD1 (6 bases). The V gene lost 3 bases and the J gene lost 1 base, with 12 bases spanning the gap. The CDR3 loop spans 15 amino acids. The germline CDR1 and CDR2 sequences are LGHNT and FRNRAP. The CDR3 bases are TGTGCTAGTGGTTTTTCCGGACAGCTCCAAGAGACCCAGTACTTC. Protein: CASGFSGQLQETQYF.

CDR3 loop: CASSPVVNQPQHF. In DNA form, the CDR3 reads TGTGCCAGCAGCCCTGTTGTCAATCAGCCCCAGCATTTT. V and J are TRBV7-2 and TRBJ1-5; no firm D call. Looked up from germline, CDR1 is SGHTA and CDR2 is FQGNSA. The V end lost 5 bases, the J end lost 3 bases, and 8 bases lay between the germline ends. The CDR3 is made up of 13 amino acids.

The V and J genes are TRBV21-1 and TRBJ2-7; TRBD2 is the table's D call, not checked against the DNA. TRBV21-1 constitutes a pseudogene. This CDR3 region has 13 residues. The CDR3 here is CATRDSVTYEQYF. CDR3 bases: TGTGCCACCCGGGACTCGGTTACCTACGAGCAGTACTTC.

The rearrangement links TRBV19 to TRBJ1-1, with D unclear. CDR1 is LNHDA and CDR2 is SQIVND in the germline V gene (reference sequence). This CDR3 is 14 amino acids long. Trimming took off 0 bases at V and 7 bases at J, with 12 bases between the two ends. Here the CDR3 reads CASSIEPLSVEAFF. CDR3 nucleotide sequence: TGTGCCAGTAGTATAGAGCCTCTCAGCGTTGAAGCTTTCTTT.

The chain employs TRBV28 and TRBJ2-3, with 7 bases matching TRBD2. The CDR3 has 17 residues. V was clipped by 4 bases and J by 3 bases; unmatched bases: 13. Germline CDR1 and CDR2: MDHEN and SYDVKM. The CDR3 DNA reads as TGTGCCAGCAGTTCTCGGGTCGGGCGGGAGATGACAGATACGCAGTATTTT. It codes for CASSSRVGREMTDTQYF.

The chain carries TRBV9 and TRBJ2-5, with D possibly matching TRBD1 (6 bases). The germline V gene has CDR1 SGDLS and CDR2 YYNGEE. V lost 4 bases to trimming and J lost 1 base, with 14 bases between them. The CDR3 covers 15 residues. The CDR3 loop is CASSSTGTFQETQYF. The CDR3 nucleotides are TGTGCCAGCAGCTCCACGGGGACATTCCAAGAGACCCAGTACTTC.

The genes are TRBV7-9 and TRBJ2-1; 8 bases fit TRBD2. From germline, CDR1 is SEHNR and CDR2 FQNEAQ (reference sequence). There are 16 residues in the CDR3. J was trimmed by 8 bases and V by 1 base; bases with no gene match: 10. The CDR3 reads CASSLVGLERQYEQFF. CDR3 coding DNA: TGTGCCAGCAGCTTAGTGGGACTAGAGAGGCAATATGAGCAGTTCTTC.

This clone was seen just once. The chain carries TRBV11-1 and TRBJ2-3; D ambiguous. This CDR3 spans 14 amino acids. Trimming pared 3 bases from V and 0 bases from J, leaving 7 bases between. Germline V gene lookup returns CDR1 SGHAT and CDR2 FQDESV (reference sequence). Written as DNA, the CDR3 is TGTGCCAGCAGCTTGTTCAGTAGCACAGATACGCAGTATTTT. Protein: CASSLFSSTDTQYF.

This clone was seen more than once but under ten times. The chain carries TRBV3-1 (or the pseudogene TRBV3-2) and TRBJ2-3; the D is unclear. CDR1 is LGHDT and CDR2 is YNNKEL in the germline V gene (reference sequence). The ends were cut back, 1 base at V and 9 bases at J, with 11 bases in the middle. The CDR3 length is 13 residues. The CDR3 DNA follows: TGTGCCAGCAGCCAAGGGCCGACTGGGACGCAGTATTTT. It codes for CASSQGPTGTQYF.

The chain links TRBV10-1 to TRBJ1-1; D unclear. Germline values: CDR1 WNHNN, CDR2 SYGVQD (reference sequence). The CDR3 runs to 13 residues. V was shortened by 0 bases and J by 6 bases, with 8 bases between the two germline ends. In nucleotides, the CDR3 is TGCGCCAGCAGTGAGTCGATGGCGGCTGAAGCTTTCTTT. Translating gives CASSESMAAEAFF.